This T cell receptor beta chain was observed in a study of blood T cell repertoires in COVID-19. Across the whole study: Researchers got acute and convalescent COVID-19 samples from the United States, Italy and Spain. T cells, B-cell-depleted T cells, or PBMCs supplied cDNA or gDNA.

The CDR3 contains 14 residues. Germline V gives CDR1 SQVTM, CDR2 ANQGSEA. V dropped 1 base and J dropped 0 bases, with 10 bases sitting between them. Original handling: Amplification of reference gene primers provided the estimated nucleated cell counts. Here immunoSEQ multiplex PCR was the method, and the copy in TCRdb shows in-frame clones only, minus some. V, J and clone size are taken as reported in that table, and D and trimming were inferred from the DNA itself. The table includes a few hundred thousand clones, 75% to 95% detected once. Enrollment of patients from Seattle took place during active infection, with longitudinal follow-up.

This chain connects TRBV29-1 to TRBJ2-7; tentative D call: TRBD2 (6 bases). Sequenced input: peripheral blood. The clonotype originates from a person between 18 and 30 years old with COVID-19, enrolled during active disease. CDR3 region: CSVEGSGSSYEQYF. The CDR3 region has the DNA TGCAGCGTTGAAGGTAGCGGTAGCTCCTACGAGCAGTACTTC.